The T cell receptor beta chain under discussion was sequenced for a study of T-cell memory formation after mild COVID-19. Germline lookup yields CDR1 SGHTA and CDR2 FQGNSA. The CDR3 runs to 15 residues. The V segment lost 7 bases and the J segment 5 bases; nucleotides outside the gene matches: 9. This clonotype came up a few times. TCRdb re-derived calls from the 5' RACE reads in MiXCR, one entry per CDR3 protein. The table has 350,000 to 450,000 distinct CDR3 sequences, about an eighth seen once. The specimen sequenced was PBMCs or a T cell subset sorted from them (not recorded which). This TCR was sampled from a man aged 18 to 35 who had mild COVID-19 (a few samples of this study predate the infection). Cell type and time point are not known. The chain is built from TRBV7-2 and TRBJ2-3; the match to TRBD2 covers 10 bases. The chain's CDR3 is CASNQIAGGGDTQYF. The CDR3 DNA reads as TGTGCCAGCAACCAGATAGCGGGGGGCGGAGATACGCAGTATTTT.